These 13 T cell receptor beta chains originate from one sample sequenced in a study of TIL therapy for anti-PD-1-resistant metastatic lung cancer. This was the immunoSEQ v3 assay. TCRdb's copy holds only in-frame clones and misses some; the assay was immunoSEQ multiplex PCR. The sample comprises 95,000 or so clones, about three fifths of which are singletons, and roughly 9.7% rests with the top ten. Time point given: pre-treatment sample, taken before nivolumab and TIL therapy. Most excised metastases sampled were pleural nodules or supraclavicular lymph nodes. Here the sequenced sample was tumor tissue, taken at baseline. The receptors derive from a person aged 25-79 years with non-small cell lung cancer.

The V and J genes are TRBV5-1 and TRBJ2-7; D possibly corresponds to TRBD2 (5 bases). The V end was cut by 1 base, the J end by 2 bases, with 7 bases between. The length of the CDR3 is 13 residues. Germline V gives CDR1 SGHRS, CDR2 YFSETQ. DNA for the CDR3: TGCGCCAGCAGCTTGACTAGGCCCTACGAGCAGTACTTC. This encodes CASSLTRPYEQYF.

This clone has more than one count but fewer than ten. The chain links TRBV5-1 to TRBJ1-1; D not resolved. The CDR3 is 12 residues long. Germline CDR1 is SGHRS and CDR2 is YFSETQ. Trimming took off 2 bases at V and 2 bases at J, with 4 bases between the two ends. The DNA for the CDR3 is TGCGCCAGCAGCTTATTAAACACTGAAGCTTTCTTT. Translating gives CASSLLNTEAFF.

V usage is TRBV5-1 and J usage is TRBJ2-3; 11 nucleotides line up with TRBD1. V lost 4 bases and J lost 5; bases outside the gene matches: 6. The CDR3 has 15 residues. From germline, CDR1 is SGHRS and CDR2 YFSETQ. The CDR3 region is CASSTGQGALDTQYF. As DNA, the CDR3 is TGCGCCAGCAGCACAGGACAGGGGGCGTTAGATACGCAGTATTTT.

J is TRBJ2-5 and V is TRBV30; D call uncertain. CDR3 length: 14 amino acids. Between the trimmed V and J ends, which lost 0 bases and 0 bases, there was a span of 8 bases. CDR1 and CDR2 (germline): GTSNPN, SVGIG (reference sequence). The CDR3 is CAWSVGSYQETQYF. CDR3 nucleotides: TGTGCCTGGAGTGTCGGTTCGTACCAAGAGACCCAGTACTTC.

The genes are TRBV19 and TRBJ1-4, with TRBD1 matching over 10 bases. CDR1 and CDR2 (germline): LNHDA, SQIVND (reference sequence). There are 19 residues in the CDR3. J gave up 6 bases and V 7 bases, and 20 bases lay outside the gene matches. The CDR3 nucleotides are TGTGCCAGTACCTCCCTGGCGGGACAGGGGTGGGGACTTGATGAAAAACTGTTTTTT. Translating it yields CASTSLAGQGWGLDEKLFF.

The sample holds many counts of this clone. The sample carries other DNA sequences with the same CDR3. The V and J genes are TRBV7-9 and TRBJ1-1; D may be TRBD1 (5 bases). The germline CDR1 and CDR2 sequences are SEHNR and FQNEAQ (reference sequence). Trimming cost V 5 bases and J 1 base, with 11 bases left between them. CDR3 length equals 14 residues. The DNA for the CDR3 is TGTGCCAGCAGCCTTGGCCAGGGGAACACTGAAGCTTTCTTT. This gives the protein CASSLGQGNTEAFF.

CDR3 residues: CASSQDRGQEAFF. Written as DNA, the CDR3 is TGCGCCAGCAGCCAAGACCGGGGACAAGAAGCTTTCTTT. The rearrangement joins TRBV4-3 to TRBJ1-1; maybe TRBD1 (6 bases). There are 13 residues in the CDR3. Trimming took off 0 bases at V and 8 bases at J, with 10 bases between the two ends. From germline, CDR1 is LGHNA and CDR2 YSLEER.

The V call is TRBV11-1, the J call TRBJ2-5; no firm D call. This CDR3 has 15 amino acids. V gave up 6 bases and J gave up 2 bases, with 16 bases separating them. CDR1 SGHAT and CDR2 FQDESV come from the germline V gene (reference sequence). CDR3 bases: TGTGCCAGCAGTCCCCGGTCCAGGTTGCAAGAGACCCAGTACTTC. Its protein is CASSPRSRLQETQYF.

This clone was found many times. V gene TRBV6-5 combines with J gene TRBJ2-2, with 13 bases aligning to TRBD2. Germline CDR1 MNHEY, CDR2 SVGAGI. Trimming removed 6 bases from V and 7 bases from J; junction bases left unmatched: 5. The CDR3 extends over 15 amino acids. The CDR3 nucleotides read TGTGCCAGCAGGCCGGGACTAGCGGGATTCGGGGAGCTGTTTTTT. This codes for CASRPGLAGFGELFF.

This clone came up a few times. This chain joins TRBV5-4 and TRBJ2-2, with D tentatively TRBD1 (6 bases). V lost 3 bases and J 3 bases, leaving 9 bases between the germline ends. Germline V CDR1 and CDR2: SGHNT, YYREEE (reference sequence). The CDR3 extends over 14 amino acids. The CDR3 spells CASSSDSYTGELFF. For the CDR3, the DNA is TGTGCCAGCAGCTCGGACAGTTACACCGGGGAGCTGTTTTTT.

V and J are TRBV5-6 and TRBJ2-3; no reliable D call. V was shortened by 4 bases and J by 3 bases, with 12 bases between the two germline ends. Germline V gives CDR1 SGHDT, CDR2 YYEEEE. The CDR3 sequence is 14 residues long. CDR3 sequence: CASSPPSKTDTQYF. CDR3 coding DNA: TGTGCCAGCAGCCCCCCTTCTAAAACAGATACGCAGTATTTT.

The chain couples TRBV15 to TRBJ1-3; 9 bases agree with TRBD1. In germline, CDR1 is LNHNV, CDR2 YYDKDF (reference sequence). The CDR3 length is 16 residues. Trimming took 0 bases from V and 1 from J; bases not matched to a gene: 1. The chain's CDR3 is CATSRDGTGSGNTIYF. The CDR3, as DNA: TGTGCCACCAGCAGAGACGGGACAGGGTCTGGAAACACCATATATTTT.

This chain uses TRBV28 with TRBJ2-3; 10 bases are a match to TRBD1. Germline V gives CDR1 MDHEN, CDR2 SYDVKM. The V segment lost 7 bases and the J segment 3 bases; nucleotides outside the gene matches: 7. The CDR3 spans 15 residues. CDR3 in amino acids: CASILGQGGTDTQYF. The CDR3 bases are TGTGCCAGCATCCTAGGACAGGGGGGGACAGATACGCAGTATTTT.